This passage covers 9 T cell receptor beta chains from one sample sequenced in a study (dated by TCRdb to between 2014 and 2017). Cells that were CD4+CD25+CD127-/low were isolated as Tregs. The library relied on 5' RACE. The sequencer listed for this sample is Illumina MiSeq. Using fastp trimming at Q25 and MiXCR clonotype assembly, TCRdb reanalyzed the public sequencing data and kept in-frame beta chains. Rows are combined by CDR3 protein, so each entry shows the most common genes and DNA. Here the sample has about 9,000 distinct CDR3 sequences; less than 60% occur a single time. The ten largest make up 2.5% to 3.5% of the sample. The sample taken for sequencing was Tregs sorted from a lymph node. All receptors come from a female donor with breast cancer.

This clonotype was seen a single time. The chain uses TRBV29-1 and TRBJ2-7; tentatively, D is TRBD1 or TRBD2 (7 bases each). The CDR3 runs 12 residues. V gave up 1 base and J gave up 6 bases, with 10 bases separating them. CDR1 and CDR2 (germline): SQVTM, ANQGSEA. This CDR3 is CSVEGRGGEQYF. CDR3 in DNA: TGCAGCGTTGAAGGCAGGGGGGGCGAGCAGTACTTC.

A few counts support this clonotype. Written as DNA, the CDR3 is TGTGCCAGCAGTTCTAGCGCTGGCTACGAGCAGTACTTC. Translation: CASSSSAGYEQYF. The chain joins TRBV6-6 to TRBJ2-7; D may be TRBD2 (6 bases). CDR1 is MNHNY, CDR2 SVGAGI, per germline (reference sequence). With 4 bases removed from V and 3 bases from J, the gap between germline ends came to 10 bases. The CDR3 extends over 13 amino acids.

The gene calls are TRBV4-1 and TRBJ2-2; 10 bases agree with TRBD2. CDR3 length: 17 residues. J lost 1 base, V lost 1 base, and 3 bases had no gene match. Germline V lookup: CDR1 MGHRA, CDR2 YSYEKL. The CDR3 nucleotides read TGCGCCAGCAGCCAAGTAGGACTAGCGGAGAACACCGGGGAGCTGTTTTTT. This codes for CASSQVGLAENTGELFF.

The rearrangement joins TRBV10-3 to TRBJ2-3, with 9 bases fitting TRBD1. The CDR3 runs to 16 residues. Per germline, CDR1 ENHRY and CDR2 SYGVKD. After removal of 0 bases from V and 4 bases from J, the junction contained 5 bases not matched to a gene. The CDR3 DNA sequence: TGTGCCATCAGTGAGTCGATGGGACAGGGCGCAGATACGCAGTATTTT. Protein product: CAISESMGQGADTQYF.

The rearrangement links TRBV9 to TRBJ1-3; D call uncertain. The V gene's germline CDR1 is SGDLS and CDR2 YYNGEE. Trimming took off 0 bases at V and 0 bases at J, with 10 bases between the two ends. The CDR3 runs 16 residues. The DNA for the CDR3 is TGTGCCAGCAGCGTAGGAGGGCCGATCTCTGGAAACACCATATATTTT. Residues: CASSVGGPISGNTIYF.

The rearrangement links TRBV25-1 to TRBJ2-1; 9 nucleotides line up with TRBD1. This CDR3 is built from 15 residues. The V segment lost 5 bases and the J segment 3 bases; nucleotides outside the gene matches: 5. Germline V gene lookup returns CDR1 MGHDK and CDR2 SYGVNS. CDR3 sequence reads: CASSRGDRDYNEQFF. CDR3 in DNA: TGTGCCAGCAGTCGAGGGGACAGGGACTACAATGAGCAGTTCTTC. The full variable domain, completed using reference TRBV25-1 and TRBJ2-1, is EADIYQTPRYLVIGTGKKITLECSQTMGHDKMYWYQQDPGMELHLIHYSYGVNSTEKGDLSSESTVSRIRTEHFPLTLESARPSHTSQYLCASSRGDRDYNEQFFGPGTRLTVL.

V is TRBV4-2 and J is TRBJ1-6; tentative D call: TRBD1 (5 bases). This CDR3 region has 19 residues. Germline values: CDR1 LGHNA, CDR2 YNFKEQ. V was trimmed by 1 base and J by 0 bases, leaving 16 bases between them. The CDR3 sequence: CASSQGNPGYSSYNSPLHF. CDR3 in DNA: TGTGCCAGCAGCCAAGGAAACCCAGGGTACAGCTCCTATAATTCACCCCTCCACTTT.

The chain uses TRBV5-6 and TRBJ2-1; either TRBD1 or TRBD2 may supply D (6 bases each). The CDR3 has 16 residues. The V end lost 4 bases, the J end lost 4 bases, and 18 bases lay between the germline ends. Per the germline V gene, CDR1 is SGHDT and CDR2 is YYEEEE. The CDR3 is CASSPIGGGLYNEQFF. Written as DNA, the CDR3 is TGTGCCAGCAGCCCCATCGGGGGCGGTCTTTACAATGAGCAGTTCTTC.

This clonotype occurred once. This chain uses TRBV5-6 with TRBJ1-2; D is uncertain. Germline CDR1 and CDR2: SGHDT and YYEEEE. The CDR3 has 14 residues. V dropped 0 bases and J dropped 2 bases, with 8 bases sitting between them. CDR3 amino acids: CASSLVGSNYGYTF. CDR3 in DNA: TGTGCCAGCAGCTTGGTAGGCAGCAACTATGGCTACACCTTC.